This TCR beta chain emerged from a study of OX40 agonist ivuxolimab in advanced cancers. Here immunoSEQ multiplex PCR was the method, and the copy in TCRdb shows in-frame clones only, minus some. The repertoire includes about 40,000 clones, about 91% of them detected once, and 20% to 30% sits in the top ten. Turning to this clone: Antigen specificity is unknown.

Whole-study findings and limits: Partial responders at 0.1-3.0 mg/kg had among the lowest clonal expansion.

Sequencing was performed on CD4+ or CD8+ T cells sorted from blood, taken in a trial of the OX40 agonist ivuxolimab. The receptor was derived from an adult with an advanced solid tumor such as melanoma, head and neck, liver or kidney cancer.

The CDR3 protein is CASRDRGNNEQFF. The CDR3 nucleotides read TGTGCCAGCAGGGACAGGGGCAACAATGAGCAGTTCTTC. The chain employs TRBV14 and TRBJ2-1, with 9 bases identical to TRBD1. Germline V gives CDR1 SGHDN, CDR2 FVKESK. The length of the CDR3 is 13 residues. Trimming cost V 6 bases and J 5 bases; bases outside gene matches: 2.